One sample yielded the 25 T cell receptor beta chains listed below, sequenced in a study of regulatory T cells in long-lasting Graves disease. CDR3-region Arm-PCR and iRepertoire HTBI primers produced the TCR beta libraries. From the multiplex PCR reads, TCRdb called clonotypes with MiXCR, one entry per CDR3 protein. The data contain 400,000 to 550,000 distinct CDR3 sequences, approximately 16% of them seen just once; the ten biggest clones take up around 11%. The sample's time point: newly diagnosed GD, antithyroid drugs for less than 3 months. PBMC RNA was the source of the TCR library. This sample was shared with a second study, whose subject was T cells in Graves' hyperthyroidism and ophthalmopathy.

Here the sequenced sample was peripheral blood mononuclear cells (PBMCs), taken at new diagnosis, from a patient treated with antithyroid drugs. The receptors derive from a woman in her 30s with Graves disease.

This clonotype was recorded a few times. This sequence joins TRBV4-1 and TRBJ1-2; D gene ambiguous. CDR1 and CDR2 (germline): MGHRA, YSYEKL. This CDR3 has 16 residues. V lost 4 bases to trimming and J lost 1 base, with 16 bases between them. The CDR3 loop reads CASSRATPALNYGYTF. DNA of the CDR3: TGCGCCAGCAGCCGAGCGACACCCGCCCTTAACTATGGCTACACCTTC.

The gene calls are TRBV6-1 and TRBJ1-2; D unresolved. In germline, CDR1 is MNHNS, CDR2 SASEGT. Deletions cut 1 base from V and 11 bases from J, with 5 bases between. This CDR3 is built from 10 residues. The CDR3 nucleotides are TGTGCCAGCAGTGAAGTGAGATACACCTTC. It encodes CASSEVRYTF.

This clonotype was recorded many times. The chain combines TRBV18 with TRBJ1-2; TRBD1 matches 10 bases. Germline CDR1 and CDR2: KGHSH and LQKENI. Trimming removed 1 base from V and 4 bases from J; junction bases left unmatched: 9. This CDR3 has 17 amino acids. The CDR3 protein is CASSPLLGQGVGYGYTF. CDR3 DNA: TGTGCCAGCTCACCACTCCTCGGACAGGGGGTTGGCTATGGCTACACCTTC. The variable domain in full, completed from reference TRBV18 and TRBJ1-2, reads NAGVMQNPRHLVRRRGQEARLRCSPMKGHSHVYWYRQLPEEGLKFMVYLQKENIIDESGMPKERFSAEFPKEGPSILRIQQVVRGDSAAYFCASSPLLGQGVGYGYTFGSGTRLTVV.

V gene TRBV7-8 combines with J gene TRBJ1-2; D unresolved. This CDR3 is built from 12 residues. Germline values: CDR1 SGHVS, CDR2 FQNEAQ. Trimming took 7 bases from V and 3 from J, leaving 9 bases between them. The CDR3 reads CASTKLDYGYTF. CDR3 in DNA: TGTGCCAGCACCAAACTCGACTATGGCTACACCTTC.

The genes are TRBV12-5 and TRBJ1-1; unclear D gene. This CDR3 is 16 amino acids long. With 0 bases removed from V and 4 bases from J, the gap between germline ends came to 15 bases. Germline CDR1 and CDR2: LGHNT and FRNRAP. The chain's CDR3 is CASGLVKAQRGTEAFF. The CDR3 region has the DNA TGTGCTAGTGGTTTGGTCAAAGCACAGCGGGGCACTGAAGCTTTCTTT.

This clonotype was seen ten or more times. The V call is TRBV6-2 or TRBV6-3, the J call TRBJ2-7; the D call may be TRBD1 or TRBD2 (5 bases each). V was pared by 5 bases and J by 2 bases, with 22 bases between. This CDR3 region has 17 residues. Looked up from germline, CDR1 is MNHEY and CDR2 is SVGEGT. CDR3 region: CASSEVSGQVGPYEQYF. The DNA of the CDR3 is TGTGCCAGCAGTGAAGTTTCTGGGCAAGTGGGACCCTACGAGCAGTACTTC.

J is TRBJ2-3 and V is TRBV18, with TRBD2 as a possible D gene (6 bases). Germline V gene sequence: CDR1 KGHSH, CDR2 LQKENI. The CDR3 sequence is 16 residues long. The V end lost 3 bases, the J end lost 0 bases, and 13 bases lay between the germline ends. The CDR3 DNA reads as TGTGCCAGCTCACCTTCGCGGGGAATTAGCACAGATACGCAGTATTTT. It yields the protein CASSPSRGISTDTQYF.

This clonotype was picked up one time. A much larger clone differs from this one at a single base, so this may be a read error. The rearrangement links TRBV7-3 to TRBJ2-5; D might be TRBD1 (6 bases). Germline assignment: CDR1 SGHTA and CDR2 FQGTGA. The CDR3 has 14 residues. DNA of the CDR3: TGTGCCAACAGCTTAGGGGGTCCTGAAGAGACCCAGTACTTC. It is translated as CANSLGGPEETQYF.

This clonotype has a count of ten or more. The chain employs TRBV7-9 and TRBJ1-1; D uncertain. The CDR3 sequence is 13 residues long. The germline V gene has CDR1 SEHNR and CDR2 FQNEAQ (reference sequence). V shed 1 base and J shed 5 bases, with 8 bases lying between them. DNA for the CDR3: TGTGCCAGCAGCTTAGTAGGGAGAACTGAAGCTTTCTTT. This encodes CASSLVGRTEAFF.

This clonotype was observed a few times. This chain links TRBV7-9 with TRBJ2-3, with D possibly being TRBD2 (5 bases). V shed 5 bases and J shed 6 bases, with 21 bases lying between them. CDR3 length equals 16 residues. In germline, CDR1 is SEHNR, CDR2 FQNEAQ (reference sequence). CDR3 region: CASSPYGRSGSDTQYF. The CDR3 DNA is TGTGCCAGCAGCCCATATGGGAGATCAGGTTCGGATACGCAGTATTTT.

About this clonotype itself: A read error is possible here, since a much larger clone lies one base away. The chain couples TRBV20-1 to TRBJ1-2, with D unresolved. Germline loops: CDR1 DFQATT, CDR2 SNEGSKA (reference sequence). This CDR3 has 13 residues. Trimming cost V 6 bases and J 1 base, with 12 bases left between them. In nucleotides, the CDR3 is TGCAGTGCCTCAGATTATGTTAACTATGGCTACACCTTC. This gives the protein CSASDYVNYGYTF.

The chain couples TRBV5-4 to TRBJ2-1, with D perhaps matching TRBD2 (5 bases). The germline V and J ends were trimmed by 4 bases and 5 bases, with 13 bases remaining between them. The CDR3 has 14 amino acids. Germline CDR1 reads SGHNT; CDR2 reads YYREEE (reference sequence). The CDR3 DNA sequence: TGTGCCAGCAGCCCTCGGTCCGGGAACAATGAGCAGTTCTTC. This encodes CASSPRSGNNEQFF.

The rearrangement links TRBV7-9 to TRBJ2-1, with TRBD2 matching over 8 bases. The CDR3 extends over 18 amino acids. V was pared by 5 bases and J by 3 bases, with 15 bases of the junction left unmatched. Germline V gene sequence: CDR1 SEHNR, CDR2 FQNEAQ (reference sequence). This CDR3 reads CASSQSASKREFYNEQFF. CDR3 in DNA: TGTGCCAGCAGCCAATCGGCGTCCAAGCGGGAGTTCTACAATGAGCAGTTCTTC.

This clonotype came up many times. CDR3 nucleotide sequence: TGTGCCAGCAGCGTAGGGTCTGGGGACGGTGGCTACACCTTC. It codes for CASSVGSGDGGYTF. The chain recombines TRBV9 with TRBJ1-2, with D maybe TRBD1 (5 bases). In germline, CDR1 is SGDLS, CDR2 YYNGEE. The CDR3 is 14 amino acids. Trimming took 0 bases from V and 7 from J, leaving 13 bases between them.

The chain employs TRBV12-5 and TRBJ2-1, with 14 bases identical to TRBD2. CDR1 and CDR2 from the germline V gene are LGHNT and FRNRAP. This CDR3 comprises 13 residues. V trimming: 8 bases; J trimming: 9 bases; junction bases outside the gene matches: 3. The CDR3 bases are TGTGCTAGTCAGACTAGCGGGAGGGCTGAGCAGTTCTTC. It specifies CASQTSGRAEQFF.

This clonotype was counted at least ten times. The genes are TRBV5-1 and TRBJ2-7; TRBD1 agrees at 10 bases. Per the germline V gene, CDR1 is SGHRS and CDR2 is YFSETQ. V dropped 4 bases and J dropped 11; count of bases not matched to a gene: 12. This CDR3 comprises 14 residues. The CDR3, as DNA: TGCGCCAGCAGCCCAGGCTGGGACAGGGGTAGTGAGTACTTC. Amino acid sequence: CASSPGWDRGSEYF.

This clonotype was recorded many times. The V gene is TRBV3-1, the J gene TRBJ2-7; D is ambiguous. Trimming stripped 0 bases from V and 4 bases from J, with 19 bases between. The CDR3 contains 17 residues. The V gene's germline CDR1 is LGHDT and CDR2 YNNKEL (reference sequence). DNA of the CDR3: TGTGCCAGCAGCCAAGACGGGCCTCCCCTTAACACTTACGAGCAGTACTTC. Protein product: CASSQDGPPLNTYEQYF.

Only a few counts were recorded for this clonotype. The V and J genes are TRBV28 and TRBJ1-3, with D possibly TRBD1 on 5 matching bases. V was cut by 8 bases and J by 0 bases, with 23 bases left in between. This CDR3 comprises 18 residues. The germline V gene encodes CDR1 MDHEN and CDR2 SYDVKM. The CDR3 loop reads CASARQSGALFSGNTIYF. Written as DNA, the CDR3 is TGTGCCAGCGCGCGTCAGTCTGGGGCGTTATTCTCTGGAAACACCATATATTTT. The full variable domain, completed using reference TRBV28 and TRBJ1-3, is DVKVTQSSRYLVKRTGEKVFLECVQDMDHENMFWYRQDPGLGLRLIYFSYDVKMKEKGDIPEGYSVSREKKERFSLILESASTNQTSMYLCASARQSGALFSGNTIYFGEGSWLTVV.

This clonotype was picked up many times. The CDR3 bases are TGCGCCAGCAGCTTGGGACTGGGAAAGGGTACTAATGAAAAACTGTTTTTT. Its translation is CASSLGLGKGTNEKLFF. This chain connects TRBV5-1 to TRBJ1-4; the D is unclear. Trimming removed 0 bases at V and 2 bases at J, with 14 bases between. The CDR3 is 17 residues long. From germline, CDR1 is SGHRS and CDR2 YFSETQ. Variable domain in full (rest from reference TRBV5-1 and TRBJ1-4): KAGVTQTPRYLIKTRGQQVTLSCSPISGHRSVSWYQQTPGQGLQFLFEYFSETQRNKGNFPGRFSGRQFSNSRSEMNVSTLELGDSALYLCASSLGLGKGTNEKLFFGSGTQLSVL.

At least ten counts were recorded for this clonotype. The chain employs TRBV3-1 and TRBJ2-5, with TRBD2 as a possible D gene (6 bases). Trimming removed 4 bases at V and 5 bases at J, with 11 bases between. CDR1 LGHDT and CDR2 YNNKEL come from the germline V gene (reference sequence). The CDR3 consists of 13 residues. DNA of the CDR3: TGTGCCAGCAGCCGAACTAGCCCCGAGACCCAGTACTTC. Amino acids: CASSRTSPETQYF.

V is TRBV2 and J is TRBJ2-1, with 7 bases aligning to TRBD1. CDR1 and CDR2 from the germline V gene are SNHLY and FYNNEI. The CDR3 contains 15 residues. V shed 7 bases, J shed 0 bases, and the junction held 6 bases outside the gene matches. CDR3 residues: CASTTGSSSYNEQFF. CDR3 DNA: TGTGCCAGCACGACAGGGTCCAGCTCCTACAATGAGCAGTTCTTC.

The CDR3 is CASSGQTINYGYTF. The CDR3 DNA follows: TGTGCCAGCAGCGGGCAGACGATTAACTATGGCTACACCTTC. The rearrangement joins TRBV9 to TRBJ1-2; D not certain. This CDR3 spans 14 amino acids. The V gene's germline CDR1 is SGDLS and CDR2 YYNGEE. Trimming removed 3 bases from V and 1 base from J, with 10 bases in between.

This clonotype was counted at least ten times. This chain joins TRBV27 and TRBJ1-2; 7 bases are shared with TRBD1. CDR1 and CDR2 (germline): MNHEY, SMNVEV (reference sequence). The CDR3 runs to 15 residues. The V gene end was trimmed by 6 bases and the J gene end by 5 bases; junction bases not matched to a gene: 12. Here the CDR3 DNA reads TGTGCCAGCAGCGGCGGGACAGAATCGATTTATGGCTACACCTTC. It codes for CASSGGTESIYGYTF.

The CDR3 here is CASSKDRGDQPQHF. The CDR3 nucleotides read TGTGCCAGTAGTAAGGACAGGGGGGATCAGCCCCAGCATTTT. The chain employs TRBV19 and TRBJ1-5; TRBD1 matches 10 bases. The CDR3 is 14 residues long. Germline lookup yields CDR1 LNHDA and CDR2 SQIVND (reference sequence). The V segment lost 4 bases and the J segment 5 bases; nucleotides outside the gene matches: 2.

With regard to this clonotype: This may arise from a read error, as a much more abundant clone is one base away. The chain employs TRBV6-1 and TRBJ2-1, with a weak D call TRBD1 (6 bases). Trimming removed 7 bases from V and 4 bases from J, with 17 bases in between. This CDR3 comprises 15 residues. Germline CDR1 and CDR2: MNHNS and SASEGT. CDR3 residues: CASMEGTSSYNEQFF. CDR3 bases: TGTGCCAGCATGGAAGGGACAAGCTCGTACAATGAGCAGTTCTTC.